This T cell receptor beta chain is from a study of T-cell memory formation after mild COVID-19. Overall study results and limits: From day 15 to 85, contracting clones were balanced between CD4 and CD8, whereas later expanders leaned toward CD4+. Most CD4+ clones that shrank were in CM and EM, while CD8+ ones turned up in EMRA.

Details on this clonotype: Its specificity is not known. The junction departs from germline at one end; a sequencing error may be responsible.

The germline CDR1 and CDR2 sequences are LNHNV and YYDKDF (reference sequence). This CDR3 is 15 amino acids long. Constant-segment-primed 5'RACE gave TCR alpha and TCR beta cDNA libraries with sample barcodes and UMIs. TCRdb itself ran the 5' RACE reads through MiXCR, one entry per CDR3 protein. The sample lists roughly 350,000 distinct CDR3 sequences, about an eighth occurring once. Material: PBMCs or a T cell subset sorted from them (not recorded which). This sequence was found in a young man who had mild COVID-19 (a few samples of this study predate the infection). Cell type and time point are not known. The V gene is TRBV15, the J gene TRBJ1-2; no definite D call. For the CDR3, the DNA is TGTGCCACCAGCACAGAACCGGGCAGCCCCTATCGCTACACCTTC. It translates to CATSTEPGSPYRYTF.